Described below is a single T cell receptor (beta chain) sequence and its context. This entry comes from a study of blood T cell repertoires in COVID-19. Using immunoSEQ multiplex PCR, the repertoire was profiled, and TCRdb retains in-frame clones only, with some absent. This sample has about 310,000 clones, with around 89% found just once. Germline V gene sequence: CDR1 MDHEN, CDR2 SYDVKM. Unmatched junction bases numbered 10, after V lost 10 bases and J lost 8 bases. CDR3 length: 13 residues. This TCR came from a woman between 40 and 50 years old with COVID-19, enrolled during active disease. Sequenced: peripheral blood. The V call is TRBV28, the J call TRBJ1-4; 7 nucleotides align to TRBD1. In DNA, the CDR3 is TGTGCCACCCACGGACAGGCGGGGGAAAAACTGTTTTTT. Its translation: CATHGQAGEKLFF.